This TCR beta chain came from a study of cytomegalovirus exposure and HLA in healthy donors (TCRdb year 2017). Study-level background: According to a later analysis, one platform produced both the 110 or so validation repertoires and the roughly 640 repertoires of the first cohort. The study aimed to test whether cataloging public T cell receptors could reveal signatures of past pathogen exposure. Along with the approximately 650-subject first cohort, a separate validation cohort of over 90 different subjects was used. High-throughput TCR immunosequencing, statistical association of individual TCRs with disease status, and machine learning were combined to predict cytomegalovirus infection status.

The donors were included in the validation cohort of 130 or so subjects, a group kept apart from the 666-subject first cohort. As regards this clone: Its antigen target is currently unknown. Base qualities are missing; no much larger clone stands one base away.

The library was obtained by the immunoSEQ multiplex PCR assay. Under the source paper's analysis protocol: A statistical classification framework was built for diagnosing cytomegalovirus status from the catalog of TCR beta chain sequences. This immuneACCESS table, as held by TCRdb, lists in-frame sequences with V and J called but not all clones. Of the missing ones, under half trace to an unresolved V gene in checked studies; the others have no known cause. Clone size and the V and J calls come from that table; the DNA yielded D and trimming. For this sample there are about 250,000 clones; more than 75% appear just once. Of the sample, more than 10% falls within the top ten clones. According to the germline V gene, CDR1 reads SGDLS and CDR2 reads YYNGEE. The CDR3 has 15 amino acids, counting the end cysteine and phenylalanine. Only the CDR3 portion is preserved as DNA: 45 bases, with reading frame beginning at the first base. Relative to germline, V is missing 2 bases and J is missing 4 bases, with 4 bases of the junction outside any gene match.

Overall results and qualifications from the work: A total of roughly 160 TCR beta chains were listed by the study as associated with cytomegalovirus. In vitro tests confirmed that a few of the cytomegalovirus-associated TCR beta chains recognize cytomegalovirus antigens. While some public TCRs were present in many individuals, most TCR sequences turned up only very rarely across donors. The classifier was reported to diagnose cytomegalovirus status with high specificity and sensitivity in both the original and validation cohorts. The validation cohort had no HLA typing available for a later analysis, so co-occurrence within that cohort was assessed over all 120 or so repertoires. In a later analysis, TCRs clustered in the first cohort were found to also tend to co-occur in the roughly 120 validation repertoires, with over 90% of cluster scores above 0. According to the authors, the approach could potentially be generalized to other disease states and immunological phenotypes.

The source of this sequence is a man younger than 30 in good health and CMV-seropositive. The sample comprised PBMCs. The chain links TRBV9 with TRBJ1-1, and 11 junctional nucleotides match TRBD1. The DNA sequence is as follows: TGTGCCAGCAGCGTCGACGGACAGGGGGCCACTGAAGCTTTCTTT. Its amino acids are CASSVDGQGATEAFF.